This TCR beta chain originates from a study of T cells after yellow fever vaccination. Making TCR cDNA involved 5'RACE template switching, which added UMIs and a universal primer site. TCRdb ran MiXCR on the 5' RACE reads and lists one entry per CDR3 protein. The sample carries under 600,000 distinct CDR3 sequences, 20% to 25% recorded once. The germline V and J ends were trimmed by 4 bases and 0 bases, with 12 bases remaining between them. Germline V lookup: CDR1 SGHDT, CDR2 YYEEEE. The CDR3 runs 15 residues. There are many counts of this clonotype. Antigen: not known. General study findings and limits: Abundant clonotypes from the bulk population could get into FACS-sorted repertoires as contaminants. Most primary-vaccination clones reappeared after the booster (about 97% CD4, approximately 88% CD8).

This TCR came from a man aged 18 to 35 who received the YFV17D yellow fever vaccine. Sequencing was performed on PBMCs, taken approximately 22 days after the first yellow fever vaccination. The chain joins TRBV5-6 to TRBJ2-3; D remains ambiguous. CDR3 protein: CASSLEPSSTDTQYF. The CDR3 region has the DNA TGTGCCAGCAGCCTTGAACCCTCTAGCACAGATACGCAGTATTTT.